This is a list of T cell receptor beta chains from one sample in a study of identical twins. TCRdb itself ran the 5' RACE reads through MiXCR, one entry per CDR3 protein. The table includes nearly 200,000 distinct CDR3 sequences, about 16% detected once. These same data were also listed under a study on T cells expressing NK-cell markers.

Specimen: CD8+ T cells sorted from blood. The receptors come from a woman aged 18-29 years in good health. Each CDR3 is given with its conserved first and last residue. Fields, in order: J gene, V gene, D gene, clone size, CDR3 protein, CDR3 DNA. A D gene is named only where the DNA matches it firmly. Part of the rows lack a size; the others show once, few, many or a class for expanded clones.

>TRBJ2-1|TRBV29-1|TRBD2|.
CSVVWLAGAGEQFF
TGCAGCGTTGTTTGGCTAGCGGGAGCAGGTGAGCAGTTCTTC
>TRBJ2-3|TRBV2|.|.
CASQIYTDTQYF
TGTGCCAGCCAGATTTACACAGATACGCAGTATTTT
>TRBJ2-7|TRBV27|.|few
CASTPADLLDEQYF
TGTGCCAGCACCCCCGCTGACTTATTGGACGAGCAGTACTTC
>TRBJ2-1|TRBV4-1|.|.
CASSPESTGSDEQFF
TGCGCCAGCAGCCCCGAATCTACAGGGTCGGATGAGCAGTTCTTC
>TRBJ1-1|TRBV4-1|.|.
CASSQDISGNTEAFF
TGCGCCAGCAGCCAAGATATTAGTGGGAACACTGAAGCTTTCTTT
>TRBJ1-2|TRBV10-3|TRBD1|many
CAINAGTGPRGYTF
TGTGCCATCAATGCCGGGACAGGGCCAAGAGGCTACACCTTC
>TRBJ2-1|TRBV4-1|.|.
CASSQVEDPQGEQFF
TGCGCCAGCAGCCAAGTGGAAGATCCGCAAGGTGAGCAGTTCTTC
>TRBJ1-1|TRBV9|.|many
CASTPSARIEVGAFF
TGTGCCAGTACTCCTTCGGCGAGGATTGAGGTGGGAGCTTTCTTT
>TRBJ2-3|TRBV7-8|.|few
CASRQLSGRLGTQYF
TGTGCCAGCAGGCAACTTTCGGGGAGGCTTGGTACGCAGTATTTT
>TRBJ1-1|TRBV7-9|.|.
CASSLARENTEAFF
TGTGCCAGCAGCTTAGCCAGGGAGAACACTGAAGCTTTCTTT
>TRBJ2-4|TRBV3-1|TRBD2|.
CASSLLAGDLNIQYF
TGTGCCAGCAGCCTTCTAGCGGGAGATCTGAACATTCAGTACTTC
>TRBJ1-1|TRBV5-1|.|.
CASSLRWAQGTEAFF
TGCGCCAGCAGCTTGCGGTGGGCACAGGGCACTGAAGCTTTCTTT
>TRBJ1-1|TRBV7-9|.|few
CASSVPRTTEAFF
TGTGCCAGCAGTGTACCGAGAACCACTGAAGCTTTCTTT
>TRBJ2-1|TRBV10-3|.|.
CAISESYEQFF
TGTGCCATCAGTGAGTCTTACGAGCAGTTCTTC
>TRBJ2-1|TRBV29-1|.|.
CSVHGLKDNSYNEQFF
TGCAGCGTCCACGGACTTAAGGACAACTCCTACAATGAGCAGTTCTTC
>TRBJ2-3|TRBV20-1|TRBD2|.
CSAGNRGGGADTQYF
TGCAGTGCTGGAAATCGGGGGGGCGGGGCAGATACGCAGTATTTT
>TRBJ1-1|TRBV29-1|TRBD1|.
CSVEIDRGTEAFF
TGCAGCGTTGAGATAGACAGGGGCACTGAAGCTTTCTTT
>TRBJ2-1|TRBV15|TRBD2|many
CATSGGGFEQFF
TGTGCCACGTCGGGGGGGGGCTTTGAGCAGTTCTTC
>TRBJ2-2|TRBV11-3|TRBD1|.
CASSTYGQGRTGELFF
TGTGCCAGCAGCACTTACGGACAGGGAAGAACCGGGGAGCTGTTTTTT
>TRBJ1-4|TRBV30|TRBD1|few
CAWRQGSELFF
TGTGCCTGGAGACAGGGGTCGGAACTGTTTTTT
>TRBJ2-2|TRBV11-3|.|few
CASSLPQPGAVGELFF
TGTGCCAGCAGCTTGCCCCAACCGGGCGCGGTCGGGGAGCTGTTTTTT
>TRBJ2-1|TRBV29-1|.|.
CSVDARGGYEQFF
TGCAGCGTTGATGCGAGGGGGGGGTATGAGCAGTTCTTC
>TRBJ1-2|TRBV6-1|TRBD1|few
CASRMDRGFYGYTF
TGTGCCAGCAGGATGGACAGGGGATTCTATGGCTACACCTTC
>TRBJ2-2|TRBV7-2|.|.
CASSFQKNTGELFF
TGTGCCAGCAGCTTCCAGAAGAACACCGGGGAGCTGTTTTTT
>TRBJ2-5|TRBV20-1|TRBD2|.
CSALPPGLAPETQYF
TGCAGTGCTCTCCCGCCGGGACTAGCGCCTGAGACCCAGTACTTC
>TRBJ2-5|TRBV14|.|.
CASSRSQEFETQYF
TGTGCCAGCAGCCGGTCACAGGAGTTTGAGACCCAGTACTTC
>TRBJ1-1|TRBV4-2|.|few
CASRPSGGGNTEAFF
TGTGCCAGCAGACCTAGCGGGGGTGGGAACACTGAAGCTTTCTTT
>TRBJ2-2|TRBV15|.|few
CATSRDPSANTGELFF
TGTGCCACCAGCAGAGACCCGTCCGCGAACACCGGGGAGCTGTTTTTT
>TRBJ2-1|TRBV7-9|.|.
CAPEAYNEQFF
TGTGCTCCGGAAGCCTACAATGAGCAGTTCTTC
>TRBJ2-1|TRBV12-3/TRBV12-4|.|.
CASSATRGEQFF
TGTGCCAGCAGCGCAACTCGGGGTGAGCAGTTCTTC
>TRBJ2-3|TRBV20-1|.|.
CSARRDLSSTDTQYF
TGCAGTGCTAGAAGGGACTTATCTAGCACAGATACGCAGTATTTT
>TRBJ2-5|TRBV12-3/TRBV12-4|.|many
CASSPGETQYF
TGTGCCAGCAGTCCCGGGGAGACCCAGTACTTC
>TRBJ2-7|TRBV7-2|.|few
CASSPLNDYEQYF
TGTGCCAGCAGCCCCCTGAACGACTACGAGCAGTACTTC
>TRBJ2-1|TRBV7-9|.|few
CASRPFGRGSYNEQFF
TGTGCCAGCAGACCATTTGGCAGAGGTTCCTACAATGAGCAGTTCTTC
>TRBJ2-7|TRBV7-2|TRBD2|.
CASSSAGTSGTYEQYF
TGTGCCAGCAGCTCCGCCGGGACTAGCGGGACGTACGAGCAGTACTTC
>TRBJ2-3|TRBV7-9|.|few
CASRNPRDTSSTDTQYF
TGTGCCAGCAGGAATCCTCGGGACACCTCTAGCACAGATACGCAGTATTTT
>TRBJ2-4|TRBV15|TRBD1|few
CATSIKTGGPKNIQYF
TGTGCCACCAGCATCAAGACAGGGGGACCCAAAAACATTCAGTACTTC
>TRBJ1-1|TRBV9|.|.
CASSSRGNLGGEAFF
TGTGCCAGCAGCTCCCGTGGGAACTTAGGCGGCGAAGCTTTCTTT
>TRBJ2-5|TRBV20-1|.|.
CSARDPLETQYF
TGCAGTGCTAGAGATCCTCTAGAGACCCAGTACTTC
>TRBJ2-7|TRBV9|.|many
CASSVSGWNDEQYF
TGTGCCAGCAGCGTTTCCGGGTGGAACGACGAGCAGTACTTC
>TRBJ2-3|TRBV11-3|.|few
CASSSLAESTDTQYF
TGTGCCAGCAGCTCTTTAGCGGAAAGCACAGATACGCAGTATTTT
>TRBJ2-1|TRBV6-1|TRBD2|.
CASRLGLGKTEQFF
TGTGCCAGCAGGCTGGGACTAGGAAAGACTGAGCAGTTCTTC
>TRBJ1-2|TRBV27|TRBD1|many
CASHPGGEDGYTF
TGTGCCAGCCATCCAGGGGGCGAGGATGGCTACACCTTC
>TRBJ2-7|TRBV10-2|.|few
CASRETYEQYF
TGCGCCAGCAGAGAGACCTACGAGCAGTACTTC
>TRBJ2-3|TRBV12-3/TRBV12-4|.|.
CASSLRIAGTDTQYF
TGTGCCAGCAGTTTAAGAATAGCGGGCACAGATACGCAGTATTTT
>TRBJ2-7|TRBV12-3/TRBV12-4|.|few
CASSWAIPEQYF
TGTGCCAGCAGTTGGGCAATTCCCGAGCAGTACTTC
>TRBJ2-5|TRBV11-2|TRBD1|.
CASSFVTGSWETQYF
TGTGCCAGCAGCTTCGTGACAGGGTCGTGGGAGACCCAGTACTTC